The clone carrying this T cell receptor beta chain came up many times. Each CDR3 protein is one row after TCRdb ran MiXCR on the reads. Of some 450,000 distinct CDR3 sequences in the sample, about a third were seen once. The data were obtained in a study of T cell repertoires in cytomegalovirus infection. Germline loops: CDR1 MNHNS, CDR2 SASEGT. V was clipped by 6 bases and J by 2 bases; unmatched bases: 1. This CDR3 has 14 residues. The rearrangement uses TRBV6-1 and TRBJ2-3; 11 bases fit TRBD1. The receptor comes from a human donor in good health (CMV status not recorded). Some clones in this sample may be carry-over from other donors' samples. Sequenced: PBMCs. Written as DNA, the CDR3 is TGTGCCAGCAGGGACAGGGGGCCCACAGATACGCAGTATTTT. Its protein product is CASRDRGPTDTQYF.